The clone carrying this T cell receptor beta chain appeared a few times. Its antigen is not known. Profiling relied on immunoSEQ multiplex PCR, and the TCRdb table lists in-frame clones only, not all of them. The table lists roughly 110,000 clones, 85% to 90% of them singletons. The data were obtained in a study of T cell responses to AZD1222 COVID-19 vaccine. Whole-study results and caveats: The breadth and depth of Spike-specific TCRs increased once two AZD1222 doses had been given.

Per germline, CDR1 MDHEN and CDR2 SYDVKM. V was clipped by 5 bases and J by 2 bases, with 16 bases between them. The CDR3 length is 17 residues. The origin of this receptor is an adult in good health. Sequenced material: peripheral blood, taken on day 0 of AZD1222 vaccination. V usage is TRBV28 and J usage is TRBJ2-6, with unresolved D. CDR3 protein: CASSPTVGFAGANVLTF. In DNA, the CDR3 is TGTGCCAGCAGTCCAACAGTGGGCTTTGCTGGGGCCAACGTCCTGACTTTC.